The TCR beta chain under discussion was sequenced for a study of T cells expressing NK-cell markers. This CDR3 comprises 15 residues. Germline V gene lookup returns CDR1 SGHVS and CDR2 FNYEAQ. TCRdb re-analyzed the 5' RACE reads; it lists each CDR3 protein once, without DNA. The listing contains around 380,000 distinct CDR3 sequences. The J gene is TRBJ2-5, the V gene TRBV7-6; TCRdb lists TRBD2, though no DNA is available to test this call. The TCR sequence derives from a woman in her fifties or sixties in good health. Material for sequencing was blood T cells: a sorted CD56 or NKG2C T cell subset, CD4+ or CD8+ T cells, or bulk PBMC T cells (not recorded which). CDR3 sequence reads: CASSLGTKHQETQYF.